A single sample gave rise to the 11 T cell receptor beta chains below, sequenced in a study of T cell repertoires in cytomegalovirus infection (dated by TCRdb to between 2017 and 2020). Data came from an Illumina HiSeq 1500. TCRdb took the public reads, trimmed them with fastp at Q25, ran MiXCR for clone calling and kept in-frame beta chains. Each record represents a unique CDR3 protein, reported with the most common genes and DNA among its rows. Counted in this sample were approximately 500,000 distinct CDR3 sequences; approximately 11% of them appeared once. The biggest ten clones account for 10% of the sample. The sequencing sample was made of PBMCs. The receptors stem from a human donor in good health (CMV status not recorded). Some clones in this sample may be carry-over from other donors' samples.

Many counts were recorded for this clonotype. The chain uses TRBV28 and TRBJ2-5; D is undetermined. The ends were cut back, 5 bases at V and 1 base at J, with 17 bases in the middle. Germline V gene data show CDR1 as MDHEN and CDR2 as SYDVKM. The CDR3 extends over 16 amino acids. The CDR3 reads CASSPGSGQFQETQYF. The CDR3, as DNA: TGTGCCAGCAGTCCCGGAAGTGGGCAGTTCCAAGAGACCCAGTACTTC.

This clonotype showed up many times. The chain joins TRBV12-3 or TRBV12-4 to TRBJ2-7, with D possibly called TRBD1 or TRBD2 (5 bases each). CDR3 length: 13 residues. Trimming took off 5 bases at V and 2 bases at J, with 10 bases between the two ends. CDR3 sequence (DNA): TGTGCCAGCAGTGGTGGGGGAACCTACGAGCAGTACTTC. Its translation: CASSGGGTYEQYF.

The CDR3 here is CASSQETLGGTGPTGELFF. For the CDR3, the DNA is TGTGCCAGCAGCCAAGAGACCCTTGGAGGGACAGGACCGACCGGGGAGCTGTTTTTT. The chain combines TRBV4-2 with TRBJ2-2; 8 bases fit TRBD1. CDR1 and CDR2 from the germline V gene are LGHNA and YNFKEQ. The CDR3 loop spans 19 amino acids. Trimming at V came to 0 bases and at J to 5 bases, leaving 14 bases not matched to a gene.

In this sample, this clonotype turned up many times. The V call is TRBV12-3 or TRBV12-4, the J call TRBJ1-6; no firm D call. The CDR3 loop spans 13 amino acids. Trimming took 5 bases from V and 9 from J, leaving 11 bases between them. The DNA for the CDR3 is TGTGCCAGCAGTCGGGGTTTGGGTTCACCCCTCCACTTT. Its protein is CASSRGLGSPLHF.

This clonotype was seen a handful of times. The chain couples TRBV6-8 to TRBJ2-5; D is unresolved. V lost 7 bases and J 4 bases, leaving 4 bases between the germline ends. The CDR3 loop spans 10 amino acids. Germline CDR1 MNHGY, CDR2 SAAAGT. CDR3 loop: CASTGETQYF. CDR3 nucleotides: TGTGCCAGCACCGGAGAGACCCAGTACTTC.

This clonotype showed up just a few times. The chain recombines TRBV2 with TRBJ1-1, with 7 bases lining up with TRBD1. V lost 6 bases to trimming and J lost 0 bases; unmatched junction nucleotides: 13. Germline CDR1 and CDR2: SNHLY and FYNNEI. The length of the CDR3 is 17 residues. CDR3 sequence reads: CASSASGTVLMNTEAFF. CDR3 in DNA: TGTGCCAGCAGCGCCTCCGGGACAGTCCTAATGAACACTGAAGCTTTCTTT.

This chain joins TRBV3-1 and TRBJ1-1; no firm D call. Germline CDR1 and CDR2: LGHDT and YNNKEL (reference sequence). This CDR3 has 12 residues. Trimming removed 0 bases at V and 10 bases at J, with 9 bases between. The CDR3 DNA sequence: TGTGCCAGCAGCCAAGATTTCCGGGGAGCTTTCTTT. Its translation: CASSQDFRGAFF.

The chain is built from TRBV2 and TRBJ1-4; D is uncertain. The CDR3 loop spans 13 amino acids. In germline, CDR1 is SNHLY, CDR2 FYNNEI. CDR3 amino acids: CVSYEATNEKLFF. As DNA, the CDR3 is TGTGTTAGTTACGAAGCAACTAATGAAAAACTGTTTTTT.

This clonotype was recorded a few times. The chain recombines TRBV5-1 with TRBJ2-2; D possibly corresponds to TRBD2 (5 bases). This CDR3 is built from 16 residues. Germline values: CDR1 SGHRS, CDR2 YFSETQ. Trimming stripped 1 base from V and 0 bases from J, with 10 bases between. The CDR3 region has the DNA TGCGCCAGCAGCTTGCAGCCGGGATCGAACACCGGGGAGCTGTTTTTT. It specifies CASSLQPGSNTGELFF.

The chain has TRBV12-3 or TRBV12-4 and TRBJ2-1; the match to TRBD2 covers 12 bases. V lost 11 bases, J lost 10 bases, and 9 bases stayed unmatched. The CDR3 loop spans 13 amino acids. This chain's CDR3 is CAGGLAGGGEQFF. The CDR3 nucleotides are TGTGCCGGGGGTCTAGCGGGAGGGGGGGAGCAGTTCTTC.

The rearrangement uses TRBV2 and TRBJ1-1, with D possibly TRBD1 on 6 matching bases. Germline V gene data show CDR1 as SNHLY and CDR2 as FYNNEI. CDR3 length: 15 residues. V lost 2 bases, J lost 0 bases, and 10 bases lay in between. The CDR3, as DNA: TGTGCCAGCAGTGAATTGGAGGGGGTGAACACTGAAGCTTTCTTT. As protein: CASSELEGVNTEAFF.